Each of the 16 T cell receptor beta chains below was sequenced from the same sample in a study of shared T cell receptors in the human thymus. Libraries were prepared by immunoSEQ multiplex PCR; TCRdb keeps only in-frame clonotypes and omits some of them. Of 450,000 to 650,000 clones in the sample, around 82% were seen once. The same data also contributed to another study, on human thymus T cells.

The sequencing input was thymocytes. The source of these receptors is a boy younger than two with a congenital heart defect.

This clone was detected only a few times. V is TRBV11-2 and J is TRBJ2-7, with a tentative D call TRBD1 (6 bases). Germline V lookup: CDR1 SGHAT, CDR2 FQNNGV. Between the trimmed V and J ends, which lost 5 bases and 3 bases, there was a span of 11 bases. The CDR3 runs to 13 residues. CDR3 region: CASSREGVYEQYF. The CDR3 DNA reads TGTGCCAGCAGCCGCGAGGGGGTCTACGAGCAGTACTTC.

The V call is TRBV20-1, the J call TRBJ1-1; 8 bases map to TRBD1. J gave up 12 bases and V 3 bases, and 6 bases lay outside the gene matches. The germline V gene encodes CDR1 DFQATT and CDR2 SNEGSKA (reference sequence). CDR3 length: 11 amino acids. CDR3 protein: CSASRTGSTFF. The CDR3 DNA reads TGCAGTGCTAGCCGGACAGGGTCAACTTTCTTT.

This clone was seen once. As DNA, the CDR3 is TGTGCCAGCAGAGTGGACAGGGGTAGCTCCTACGAGCAGTACTTC. It translates to CASRVDRGSSYEQYF. The chain has TRBV6-1 and TRBJ2-7; TRBD1 agrees at 9 bases. CDR1 MNHNS and CDR2 SASEGT come from the germline V gene. The CDR3 has 15 amino acids. Trimming removed 6 bases from V and 0 bases from J; junction bases left unmatched: 6.

The chain links TRBV7-4 to TRBJ1-5; TRBD1 aligns across 7 bases. CDR1 is SGHVT, CDR2 SQSDAQ, per germline. The CDR3 extends over 16 amino acids. Germline trimming cut 2 bases from V and 4 bases from J; bases unmatched to any gene: 8. CDR3 sequence reads: CASSLRAQGNNQPQHF. CDR3 DNA: TGTGCCAGCAGCTTAAGGGCACAGGGGAATAATCAGCCCCAGCATTTT. Looking up the rest from reference TRBV7-4 and TRBJ1-5 gives the full variable domain: GAGVSQSPRYKVAKRGRDVALRCDSISGHVTLYWYRQTLGQGSEVLTYSQSDAQRDKSGRPSGRFSAERPERSVSTLKIQRTEQGDSAVYLCASSLRAQGNNQPQHFGDGTRLSIL.

The table lists this clone with a count of one. V is TRBV5-6 and J is TRBJ2-2; TRBD1 aligns across 8 bases. The CDR3 consists of 16 residues. Germline V gives CDR1 SGHDT, CDR2 YYEEEE. With V trimmed by 4 bases and J by 5 bases, 10 bases remained unmatched. The CDR3 spells CASSARDRKATGELFF. The CDR3 nucleotides read TGTGCCAGCAGCGCCCGGGACAGGAAGGCAACCGGGGAGCTGTTTTTT. Full variable domain (rest looked up from reference TRBV5-6 and TRBJ2-2): DAGVTQSPTHLIKTRGQQVTLRCSPKSGHDTVSWYQQALGQGPQFIFQYYEEEERQRGNFPDRFSGHQFPNYSSELNVNALLLGDSALYLCASSARDRKATGELFFGEGSRLTVL.

The chain recombines TRBV7-9 with TRBJ2-2; tentative D call: TRBD2 (6 bases). The CDR3 runs to 15 residues. Germline CDR1 reads SEHNR; CDR2 reads FQNEAQ (reference sequence). With 2 bases removed from V and 0 bases from J, the gap between germline ends came to 7 bases. The DNA for the CDR3 is TGTGCCAGCAGCTTACTAGCGTCGAACACCGGGGAGCTGTTTTTT. It yields the protein CASSLLASNTGELFF.

This chain links TRBV27 with TRBJ2-1; D is possibly TRBD2 (6 bases). The CDR3 length is 15 residues. The V end lost 8 bases, the J end lost 3 bases, and 17 bases lay between the germline ends. Germline V lookup: CDR1 MNHEY, CDR2 SMNVEV (reference sequence). This chain's CDR3 is CASSRRGRGYNEQFF. DNA for the CDR3: TGTGCCAGCTCCCGGCGGGGAAGGGGCTACAATGAGCAGTTCTTC.

V is TRBV14 and J is TRBJ1-1, with TRBD1 matching 8 bases. The V and J ends lost 0 bases and 1 base, in that order; junction bases with no gene match: 10. CDR1 and CDR2 (germline): SGHDN, FVKESK. This CDR3 has 18 residues. Written as DNA, the CDR3 is TGTGCCAGCAGCCAAGAGGGGGGACAGGCCCCTCAGAACACTGAAGCTTTCTTT. Translation: CASSQEGGQAPQNTEAFF.

This clone was detected only a few times. The chain uses TRBV28 and TRBJ2-7, with D maybe TRBD2 (5 bases). The germline V gene encodes CDR1 MDHEN and CDR2 SYDVKM. CDR3 size: 17 residues. V shed 6 bases and J shed 4 bases, with 25 bases lying between them. The CDR3: CASSSTATFLGLYEQYF. In DNA form, the CDR3 reads TGTGCCAGCAGCTCAACAGCCACTTTTCTCGGACTTTACGAGCAGTACTTC.

This clone appeared once. The V and J genes are TRBV7-2 and TRBJ1-2; D is perhaps TRBD1 (5 bases). Germline V lookup: CDR1 SGHTA, CDR2 FQGNSA. The CDR3 is 13 residues long. V shed 5 bases and J shed 8 bases, with 15 bases lying between them. CDR3 bases: TGTGCCAGCAGCGCTCCGGGAGCAGGGGGCTACACCTTC. Translating it yields CASSAPGAGGYTF.

The rearrangement uses TRBV25-1 and TRBJ1-4, with TRBD1 as a possible D gene (6 bases). The CDR3 sequence is 18 residues long. Germline V gene sequence: CDR1 MGHDK, CDR2 SYGVNS. Trimming left V 2 bases short and J 5 bases short, with 21 bases between. The CDR3: CASSEGGAGALPNEKLFF. In nucleotides, the CDR3 is TGTGCCAGCAGTGAAGGGGGGGCGGGGGCCCTTCCGAATGAAAAACTGTTTTTT.

The CDR3 region is CASSLSRLAGLTTDTQYF. The CDR3 nucleotides are TGTGCCAGCAGCTTATCAAGACTAGCGGGCCTAACCACAGATACGCAGTATTTT. V and J are TRBV7-8 and TRBJ2-3; 10 nucleotides align to TRBD2. This CDR3 has 18 residues. CDR1 is SGHVS and CDR2 is FQNEAQ in the germline V gene. V dropped 2 bases and J dropped 2; count of bases not matched to a gene: 10.

V is TRBV13 and J is TRBJ2-1; TRBD2 aligns across 14 bases. CDR1 PRHDT and CDR2 FYEKMQ come from the germline V gene (reference sequence). The CDR3 runs to 23 residues. V lost 0 bases and J lost 6; bases outside the gene matches: 22. The CDR3 DNA follows: TGTGCCAGCAGCTTAGGTAGGATTGACAGGGGGACTAGCGGGAGCCTCCGGTGCAATGAGCAGTTCTTC. It specifies CASSLGRIDRGTSGSLRCNEQFF.

V usage is TRBV9 and J usage is TRBJ2-3; no definite D call. V lost 2 bases, J lost 6 bases, and 22 bases lay in between. Germline values: CDR1 SGDLS, CDR2 YYNGEE. The CDR3 totals 17 residues. The CDR3: CASSVPIGGGLRDTQYF. DNA for the CDR3: TGTGCCAGCAGCGTGCCCATCGGTGGCGGCCTGAGGGATACGCAGTATTTT.

The rearrangement joins TRBV15 to TRBJ1-1, with 7 bases that match TRBD1. The CDR3 is 14 amino acids. CDR1 is LNHNV, CDR2 YYDKDF, per germline (reference sequence). V gave up 6 bases and J gave up 5 bases; unmatched junction bases: 9. This chain's CDR3 is CATRPQGVETEAFF. The CDR3 DNA is TGTGCCACCAGACCTCAGGGGGTGGAGACTGAAGCTTTCTTT.

In its sample, this clone was seen a few times. V usage is TRBV30 and J usage is TRBJ1-4, with D perhaps matching TRBD1 (6 bases). Per germline, CDR1 GTSNPN and CDR2 SVGIG (reference sequence). Trimming cost V 4 bases and J 8 bases, with 20 bases left between them. CDR3 length: 15 residues. In nucleotides, the CDR3 is TGTGCCTGGAAGCGGTGGGTACAGGGTGACGAAAAACTGTTTTTT. It encodes CAWKRWVQGDEKLFF.